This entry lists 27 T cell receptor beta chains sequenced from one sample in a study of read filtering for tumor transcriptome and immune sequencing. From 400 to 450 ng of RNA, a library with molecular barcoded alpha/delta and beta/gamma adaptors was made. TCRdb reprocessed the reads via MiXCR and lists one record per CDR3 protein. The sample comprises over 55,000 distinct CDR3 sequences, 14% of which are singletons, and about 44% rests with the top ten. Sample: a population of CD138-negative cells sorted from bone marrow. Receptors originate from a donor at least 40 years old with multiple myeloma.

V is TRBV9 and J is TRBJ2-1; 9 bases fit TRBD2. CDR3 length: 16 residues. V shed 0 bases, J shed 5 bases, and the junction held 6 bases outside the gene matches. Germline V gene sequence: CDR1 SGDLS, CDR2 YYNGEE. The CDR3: CASSVGAGGSNNEQFF. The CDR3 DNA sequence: TGTGCCAGCAGCGTAGGCGCGGGAGGGTCCAACAATGAGCAGTTCTTC.

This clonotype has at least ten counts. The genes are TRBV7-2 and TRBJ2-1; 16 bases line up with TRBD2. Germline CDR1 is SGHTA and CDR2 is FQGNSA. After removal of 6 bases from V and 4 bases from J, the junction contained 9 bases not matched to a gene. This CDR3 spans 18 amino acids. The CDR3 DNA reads TGTGCCAGCAGGCGGGGACTAGCGGGAGGGCCCATATACAATGAGCAGTTCTTC. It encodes CASRRGLAGGPIYNEQFF.

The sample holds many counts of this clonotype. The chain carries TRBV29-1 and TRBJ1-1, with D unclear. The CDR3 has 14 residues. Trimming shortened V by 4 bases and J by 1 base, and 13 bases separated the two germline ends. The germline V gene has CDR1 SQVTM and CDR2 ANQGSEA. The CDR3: CSVAGSRGNTEAFF. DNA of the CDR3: TGCAGCGTTGCGGGGAGCCGCGGGAACACTGAAGCTTTCTTT.

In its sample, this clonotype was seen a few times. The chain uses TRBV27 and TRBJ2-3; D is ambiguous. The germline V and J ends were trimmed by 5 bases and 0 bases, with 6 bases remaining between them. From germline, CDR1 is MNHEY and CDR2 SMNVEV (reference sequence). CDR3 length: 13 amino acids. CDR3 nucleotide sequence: TGTGCCAGCAGTCACGAGAGCACAGATACGCAGTATTTT. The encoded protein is CASSHESTDTQYF.

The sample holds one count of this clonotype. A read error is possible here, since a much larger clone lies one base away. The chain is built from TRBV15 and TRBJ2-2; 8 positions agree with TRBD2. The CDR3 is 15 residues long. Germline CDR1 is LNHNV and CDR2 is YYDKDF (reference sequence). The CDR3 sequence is CATLEGGRTTGGLFF. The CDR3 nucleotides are TGTGCCACCCTAGAGGGCGGGAGGACTACCGGGGGGCTGTTTTTT.

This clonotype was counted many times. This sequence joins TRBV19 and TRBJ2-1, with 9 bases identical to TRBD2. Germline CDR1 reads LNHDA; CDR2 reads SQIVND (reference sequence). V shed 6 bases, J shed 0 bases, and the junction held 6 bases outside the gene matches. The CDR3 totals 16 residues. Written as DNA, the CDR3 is TGTGCCAGTAGAAGACTAGCGGAAAGCTCCTACAATGAGCAGTTCTTC. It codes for CASRRLAESSYNEQFF.

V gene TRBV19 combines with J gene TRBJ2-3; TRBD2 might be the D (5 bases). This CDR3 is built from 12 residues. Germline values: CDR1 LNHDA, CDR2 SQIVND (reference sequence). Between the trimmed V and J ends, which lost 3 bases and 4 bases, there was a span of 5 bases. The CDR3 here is CASSISADTQYF. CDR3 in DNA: TGTGCCAGTAGTATTAGCGCAGATACGCAGTATTTT.

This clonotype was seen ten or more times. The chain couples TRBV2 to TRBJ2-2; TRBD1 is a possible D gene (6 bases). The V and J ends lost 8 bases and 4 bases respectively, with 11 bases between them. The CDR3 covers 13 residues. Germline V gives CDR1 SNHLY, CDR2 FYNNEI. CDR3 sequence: CASGQGRTGELFF. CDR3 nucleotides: TGTGCCAGCGGCCAGGGGCGCACCGGGGAGCTGTTTTTT.

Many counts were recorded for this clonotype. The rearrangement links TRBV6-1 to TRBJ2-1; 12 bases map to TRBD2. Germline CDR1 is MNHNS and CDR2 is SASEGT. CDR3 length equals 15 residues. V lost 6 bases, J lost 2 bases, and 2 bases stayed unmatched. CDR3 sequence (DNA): TGTGCCAGCAGACGGACTAGCGGGGCCTACAATGAGCAGTTCTTC. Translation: CASRRTSGAYNEQFF.

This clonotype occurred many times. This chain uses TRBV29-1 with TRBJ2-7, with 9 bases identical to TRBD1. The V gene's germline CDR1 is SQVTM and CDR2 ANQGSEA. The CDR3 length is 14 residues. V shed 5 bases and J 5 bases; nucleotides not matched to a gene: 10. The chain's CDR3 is CSVTTWTGANEQYF. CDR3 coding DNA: TGCAGCGTTACTACCTGGACAGGGGCCAACGAGCAGTACTTC.

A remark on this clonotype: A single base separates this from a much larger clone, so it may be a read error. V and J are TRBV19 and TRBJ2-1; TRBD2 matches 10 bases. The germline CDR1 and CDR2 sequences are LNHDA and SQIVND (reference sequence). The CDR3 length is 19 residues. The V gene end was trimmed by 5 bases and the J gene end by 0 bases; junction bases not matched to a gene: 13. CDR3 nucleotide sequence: TGTGCCAGTAGTTGGACTAGCGGAACTACCGGGGGCTCCTACAATGAGCAGTTCTTC. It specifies CASSWTSGTTGGSYNEQFF.

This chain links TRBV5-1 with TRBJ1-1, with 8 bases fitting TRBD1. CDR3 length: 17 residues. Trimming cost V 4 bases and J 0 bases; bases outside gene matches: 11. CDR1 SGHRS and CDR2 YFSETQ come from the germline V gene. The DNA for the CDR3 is TGCGCCAGCAGCGGGCGGACAGGGAAGAGGGTGAACACTGAAGCTTTCTTT. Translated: CASSGRTGKRVNTEAFF.

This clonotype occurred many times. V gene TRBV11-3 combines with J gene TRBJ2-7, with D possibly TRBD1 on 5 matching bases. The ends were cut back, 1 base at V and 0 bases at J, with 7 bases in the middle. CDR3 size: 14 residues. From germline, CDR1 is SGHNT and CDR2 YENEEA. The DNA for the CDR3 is TGTGCCAGCAGCTTAGCAGGGCGCTCCTACGAGCAGTACTTC. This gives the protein CASSLAGRSYEQYF. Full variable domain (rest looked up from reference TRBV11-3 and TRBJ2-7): EAGVVQSPRYKIIEKKQPVAFWCNPISGHNTLYWYLQNLGQGPELLIRYENEEAVDDSQLPKDRFSAERLKGVDSTLKIQPAELGDSAVYLCASSLAGRSYEQYFGPGTRLTVT.

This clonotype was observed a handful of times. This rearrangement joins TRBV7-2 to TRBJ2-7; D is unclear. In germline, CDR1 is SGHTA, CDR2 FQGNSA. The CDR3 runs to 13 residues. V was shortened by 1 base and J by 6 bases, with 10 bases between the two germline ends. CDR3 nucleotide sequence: TGTGCCAGCAGCTTAGGACCCTCTGGCGAGCAGTACTTC. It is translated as CASSLGPSGEQYF.

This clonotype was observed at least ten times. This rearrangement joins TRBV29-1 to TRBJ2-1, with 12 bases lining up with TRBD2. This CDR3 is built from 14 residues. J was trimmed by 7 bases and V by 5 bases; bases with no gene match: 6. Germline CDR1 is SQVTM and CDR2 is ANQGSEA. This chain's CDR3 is CSVLAGGPLNEQFF. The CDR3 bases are TGCAGCGTTCTAGCGGGAGGGCCGCTAAATGAGCAGTTCTTC.

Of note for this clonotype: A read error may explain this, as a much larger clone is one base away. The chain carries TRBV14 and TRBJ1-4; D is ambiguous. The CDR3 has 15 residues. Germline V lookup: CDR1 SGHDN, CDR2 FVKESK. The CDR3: CASSQSRTSGITQCF. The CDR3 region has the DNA TGTGCCAGCAGCCAATCCAGGACTAGCGGGATCACGCAGTGTTTT. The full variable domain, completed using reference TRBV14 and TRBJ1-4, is EAGVTQFPSHSVIEKGQTVTLRCDPISGHDNLYWYRRVMGKEIKFLLHFVKESKQDESGMPNNRFLAERTGGTYSTLKVQPAELEDSGVYFCASSQSRTSGITQCFGSGTQLSVL.

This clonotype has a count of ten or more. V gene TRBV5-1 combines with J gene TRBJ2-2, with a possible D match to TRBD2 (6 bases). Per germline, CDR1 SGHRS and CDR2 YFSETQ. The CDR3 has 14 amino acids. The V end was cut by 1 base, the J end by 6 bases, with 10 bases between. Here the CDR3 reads CASSLLGEAGELFF. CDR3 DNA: TGCGCCAGCAGCTTGTTGGGGGAGGCCGGGGAGCTGTTTTTT.

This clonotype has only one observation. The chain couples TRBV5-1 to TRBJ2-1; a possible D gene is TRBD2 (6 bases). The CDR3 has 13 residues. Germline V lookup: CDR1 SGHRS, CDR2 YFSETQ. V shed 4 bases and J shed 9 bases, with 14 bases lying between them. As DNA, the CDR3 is TGCGCCAGCAGCCAAGGGCTAGCGTCTGAGCAGTTCTTC. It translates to CASSQGLASEQFF.

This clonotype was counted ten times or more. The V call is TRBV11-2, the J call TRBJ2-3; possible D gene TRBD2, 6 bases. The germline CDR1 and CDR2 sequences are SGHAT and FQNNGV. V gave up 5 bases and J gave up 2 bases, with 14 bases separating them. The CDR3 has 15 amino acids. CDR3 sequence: CASSLSEGITDTQYF. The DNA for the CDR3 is TGTGCCAGCAGCCTCTCGGAGGGTATCACAGATACGCAGTATTTT. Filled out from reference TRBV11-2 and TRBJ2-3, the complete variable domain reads EAGVAQSPRYKIIEKRQSVAFWCNPISGHATLYWYQQILGQGPKLLIQFQNNGVVDDSQLPKDRFSAERLKGVDSTLKIQPAKLEDSAVYLCASSLSEGITDTQYFGPGTRLTVL.

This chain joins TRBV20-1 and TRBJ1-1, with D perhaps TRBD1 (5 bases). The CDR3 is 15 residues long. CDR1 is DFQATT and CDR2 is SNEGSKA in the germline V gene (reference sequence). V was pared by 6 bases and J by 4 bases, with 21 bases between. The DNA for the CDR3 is TGCAGTGCCCCCCCACCAGCGGGGGTGAGCACTGAAGCTTTCTTT. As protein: CSAPPPAGVSTEAFF.

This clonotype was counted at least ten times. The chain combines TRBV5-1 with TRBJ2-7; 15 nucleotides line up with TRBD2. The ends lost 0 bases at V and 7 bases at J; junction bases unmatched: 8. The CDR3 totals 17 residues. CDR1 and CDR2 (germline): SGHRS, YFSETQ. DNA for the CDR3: TGCGCCAGCAGCTTGGCCGGACTAGCGGGAGGGCCGGGGGAGCAGTACTTC. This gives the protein CASSLAGLAGGPGEQYF. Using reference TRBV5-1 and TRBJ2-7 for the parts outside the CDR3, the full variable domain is KAGVTQTPRYLIKTRGQQVTLSCSPISGHRSVSWYQQTPGQGLQFLFEYFSETQRNKGNFPGRFSGRQFSNSRSEMNVSTLELGDSALYLCASSLAGLAGGPGEQYFGPGTRLTVT.

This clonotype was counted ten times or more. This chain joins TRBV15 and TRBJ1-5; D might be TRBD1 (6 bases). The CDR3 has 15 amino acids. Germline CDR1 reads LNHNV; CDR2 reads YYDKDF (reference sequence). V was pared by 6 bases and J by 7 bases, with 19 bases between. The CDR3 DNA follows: TGTGCCACCAGACCCGGGGGGGGCGAGAGGCAGCCCCAGCATTTT. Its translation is CATRPGGGERQPQHF.

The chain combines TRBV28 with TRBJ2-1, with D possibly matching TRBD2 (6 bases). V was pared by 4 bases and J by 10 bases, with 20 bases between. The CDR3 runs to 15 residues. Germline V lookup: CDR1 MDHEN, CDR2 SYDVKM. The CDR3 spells CASSSLRDSPKEQFF. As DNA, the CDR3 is TGTGCCAGCAGTTCCCTCAGGGACTCTCCCAAAGAGCAGTTCTTC.

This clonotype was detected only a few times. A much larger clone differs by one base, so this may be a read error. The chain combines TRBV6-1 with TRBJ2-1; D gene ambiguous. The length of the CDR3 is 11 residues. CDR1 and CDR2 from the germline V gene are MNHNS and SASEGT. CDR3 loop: CASTRLNGQFF. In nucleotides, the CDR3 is TGTGCCAGCACGAGGTTGAATGGGCAGTTCTTC.

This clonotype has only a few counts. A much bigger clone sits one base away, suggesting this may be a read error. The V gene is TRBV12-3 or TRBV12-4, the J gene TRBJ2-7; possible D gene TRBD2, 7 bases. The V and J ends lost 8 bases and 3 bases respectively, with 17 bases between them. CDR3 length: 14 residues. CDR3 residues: CASGKGGQFYEQYF. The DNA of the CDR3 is TGTGCCAGCGGTAAGGGGGGGCAGTTCTACGAGCAGTACTTC.

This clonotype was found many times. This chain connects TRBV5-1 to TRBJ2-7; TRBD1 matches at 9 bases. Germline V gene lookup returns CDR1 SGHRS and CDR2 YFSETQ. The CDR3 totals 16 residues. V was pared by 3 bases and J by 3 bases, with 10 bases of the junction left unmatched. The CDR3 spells CASSSGQGFADYEQYF. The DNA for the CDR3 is TGCGCCAGCAGCTCAGGACAGGGGTTCGCTGACTACGAGCAGTACTTC.

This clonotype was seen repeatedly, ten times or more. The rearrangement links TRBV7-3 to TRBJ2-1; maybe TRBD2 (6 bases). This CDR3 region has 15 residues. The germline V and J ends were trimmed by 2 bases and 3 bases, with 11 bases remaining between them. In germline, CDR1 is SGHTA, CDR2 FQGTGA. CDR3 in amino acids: CASSLAIAVYNEQFF. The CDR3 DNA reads TGTGCCAGCAGCTTAGCCATAGCGGTCTACAATGAGCAGTTCTTC.